The present T cell receptor (beta chain) was sequenced within a study of shared clonotypes between healthy human individuals (dated by TCRdb to about 2020). With regard to the full study: Two women and three men aged 18 to 49 years were included in the cohort. Blood TCR repertoires of five healthy adults were deeply sequenced to estimate repertoire size and the extent of clonotype sharing between individuals. Leukapheresis yielded between about 0.9 and 9.5 billion PBMCs per donor. Per donor, three plates each were used for CD4 naive and CD4 memory, two for CD8 naive, and one for CD8 memory. To increase sequencing depth and limit assay-specific biases, TCR repertoire library preparation and sequencing were carried out by different laboratories using diverse techniques. The investigation overall reported the following: Even with the large sequencing depth, rarefaction of the sorted-subset datasets indicated that sequencing was incomplete. Estimated clonotype richness was generally larger for naive than for memory subsets. Sampling was limited to blood, and TCR repertoires in tissue likely differ from TCR repertoires in blood. When a handful of donors were compared, the shared fraction of clonotypes was approximately 5% for naive CD4, 3.5% to 4% for naive CD8, more than 2% for memory CD4, and roughly 0.4% for memory CD8. Pairwise subsampling led to the expectation that sequencing depth would affect the degree of clonotype sharing among donors. Compared with non-shared clonotypes, the clonotypes found in all four sorted-subset donors had higher generation probabilities. The genetic and exposure-history diversity represented was limited by the small number of donors.

Note on this clone: Its antigen has not been determined. No base quality information exists; no much larger clone differs at one position.

Using the deep immunoSEQ assay, multiplex PCR amplified TCR CDR3 regions from genomic DNA. Genomic DNA extracted from each cell subset was distributed evenly over all wells of several immunoSEQ 96-well plates, and each plate served as one replicate. For sorted subsets, approximately 200 ng of genomic DNA, equivalent to 30,000 or so T cell genomes, went into each replicate PCR. The purified libraries were quantified using a Qubit 3.0 fluorometer, sized with a Bioanalyzer 2100, and then quantified again using the KAPA Library Quantification kit. A separate single-read 150-cycle Illumina NextSeq 550 flow cell was used to sequence each immunoSEQ 96-well plate. The study's own analysis went as follows. Because only junctional sequences without quality scores were contained in the immunoSEQ output, filtering matching that applied to full-length reads could not be performed. To assign V/J genes and CDR3, sequences were annotated against IMGT germline references using PyIR, a Python wrapper for IgBLAST v1.9. Reads with weak V/J assignments (E-value above 1e-6), missing CDR3, stop codons, out-of-frame junctions, or ambiguous translated residues were removed. V3J clonotypes were defined by identical inferred V gene, J gene, and CDR3 amino acid sequence. To compute the percentage overlap between repertoires, the number of shared unique clonotypes was divided by the size of the smaller repertoire. Repertoire richness was assessed with RTK rarefaction, the Chao1 estimator, and Recon v2.1 estimates of unobserved clonotypes. Generation probabilities for all TCRbeta clonotypes obtained by the gDNA method from a handful of donors were computed using OLGA. TCRdb provides this immuneACCESS table in a form limited to in-frame rearrangements. Some clones are lacking; in checked studies, under half of them reflect an unresolved V gene, and why the rest are absent is not known. For V, J and clone size, that table is used; D and trimming come from the DNA. The sample yields approximately 2,000,000 clones; roughly 95% were counted once. The ten largest clones represent 1.5% to 2% of the sample.

CD8 naive samples were obtained by positive selection for CCR7 among CD45RO-negative cells, yielding a CD45RA+CCR7+ population from which TemRA cells were excluded. Donors were healthy HIV-negative adults with no recently reported acute infections or vaccinations. Only Caucasian adults living in Nashville, Tennessee, USA were represented among the donors. Blood was obtained by leukapheresis, after which PBMCs were separated by Ficoll-Histopaque density gradient centrifugation and cryopreserved in liquid nitrogen vapor phase. Purity and quantity of every magnetically sorted T cell population were checked by analytical flow cytometry. From each sorted fraction, genomic DNA was isolated and quantified by UV absorbance on a Nanodrop 2000c. CDR1 and CDR2 were assigned from the germline V gene as SGHRS and YFSETQ. There are 17 amino acids in the CDR3, from cysteine to phenylalanine inclusive. The sequence is cut down to CDR3 DNA, 51 bases in frame from base 1. V is trimmed back by 7 bases and J by 8 bases, and the junction contains 16 bases that no gene match accounts for.

The sample taken for sequencing was naive CD8+ T cells from PBMCs. The intended sense of this specimen's cell subset or site label: CD45RA+CCR7+. The V gene is TRBV5-1 and the J gene is TRBJ2-1, with 12 bases aligning to TRBD2. The source is a man aged 18 to 30 in good health. Some clones in this sample may be carry-over from other donors' samples. The CDR3 is CASRSPVLAGGPYEQFF. The nucleotide sequence reads as follows: TGCGCCAGCCGCTCCCCCGTCCTAGCGGGAGGGCCCTATGAGCAGTTCTTC.